A single sample gave rise to the 19 T cell receptor beta chains below, sequenced in a study of cytomegalovirus exposure and HLA in healthy donors. Researchers ran the PCR with 60 Vbeta and 13 Jbeta primers. TCRdb's table, derived via immunoSEQ multiplex PCR, lists solely in-frame clones and lacks some. Of around 140,000 clones in the sample, more than 60% were seen once. The sequencing input was PBMCs. The receptors stem from a man aged 35 to 55 in good health and CMV-seropositive.

J is TRBJ2-7 and V is TRBV7-2; D is unresolved. Germline V CDR1 and CDR2: SGHTA, FQGNSA. V was trimmed by 8 bases and J by 0 bases, leaving 14 bases between them. The CDR3 is made up of 14 amino acids. CDR3 sequence reads: CASALGGSSYEQYF. The CDR3 bases are TGTGCCAGCGCCCTCGGCGGTAGCTCCTACGAGCAGTACTTC.

V usage is TRBV11-2 and J usage is TRBJ1-3; the D is unclear. The CDR3 totals 14 residues. Germline V gene sequence: CDR1 SGHAT, CDR2 FQNNGV. Trimming took 5 bases from V and 0 from J, leaving 8 bases between them. In DNA form, the CDR3 reads TGTGCCAGCAGCCGAGACAACTCTGGAAACACCATATATTTT. This translates into CASSRDNSGNTIYF.

This chain links TRBV5-5 with TRBJ2-7; perhaps TRBD2 as D (5 bases). CDR1 SGHKS and CDR2 YYEKEE come from the germline V gene (reference sequence). The V end was cut by 3 bases, the J end by 2 bases, with 12 bases between. The CDR3 loop spans 14 amino acids. The CDR3 bases are TGTGCCAGCAGCTCATCGGGGATGGCCTACGAGCAGTACTTC. Translating gives CASSSSGMAYEQYF.

CDR3 DNA: TGTGCCAGCTCAGGGACAGGGAGAGAGACCCAGTACTTC. This codes for CASSGTGRETQYF. This sequence joins TRBV18 and TRBJ2-5, with TRBD1 identical over 9 bases. Germline CDR1 and CDR2: KGHSH and LQKENI. The CDR3 sequence is 13 residues long. The V segment lost 5 bases and the J segment 4 bases; nucleotides outside the gene matches: 2.

This clone showed up just a few times. This chain joins TRBV6-5 and TRBJ2-5, with 8 bases lining up with TRBD2. Germline loops: CDR1 MNHEY, CDR2 SVGAGI. The trim removed 2 bases at V and 0 bases at J, leaving 2 bases unmatched. The CDR3 is 15 residues long. CDR3 sequence: CASSYLAGNQETQYF. CDR3 nucleotides: TGTGCCAGCAGTTACCTAGCGGGTAACCAAGAGACCCAGTACTTC.

This clone has a single count. V gene TRBV9 combines with J gene TRBJ2-1; 8 bases match TRBD2. This CDR3 is 15 amino acids long. Germline CDR1 reads SGDLS; CDR2 reads YYNGEE. The J segment lost 7 bases and the V segment lost 4 bases, leaving 10 bases of the junction unmatched. This CDR3 reads CASSTGAGVPNEQFF. CDR3 in DNA: TGTGCCAGCAGCACTGGAGCGGGAGTTCCTAATGAGCAGTTCTTC.

V gene TRBV29-1 combines with J gene TRBJ2-3; maybe TRBD1 (7 bases). Germline CDR1 is SQVTM and CDR2 is ANQGSEA. The CDR3 extends over 15 amino acids. V was trimmed by 4 bases and J by 4 bases, leaving 18 bases between them. CDR3 nucleotide sequence: TGCAGCGTTGGAGGAGGGCAGGGGGATCCAGATACGCAGTATTTT. Protein product: CSVGGGQGDPDTQYF.

V is TRBV12-2 and J is TRBJ2-5; the table names TRBD2, a call not compared with the DNA. TRBV12-2 corresponds to a pseudogene. The CDR3 is made up of 22 amino acids. The CDR3 is CASRLREVGPLRSQSPKETQYF. DNA for the CDR3: TGTGCAAGTCGCTTGAGGGAGGTAGGGCCGCTGCGCTCCCAAAGTCCCAAGGAGACCCAGTACTTC.

This chain links TRBV4-2 with TRBJ2-2; TRBD2 might be the D (5 bases). The germline V gene encodes CDR1 LGHNA and CDR2 YNFKEQ. CDR3 length equals 16 residues. Trimming pared 3 bases from V and 4 bases from J, leaving 15 bases between. CDR3 region: CASSHELGPITGELFF. CDR3 bases: TGTGCCAGCAGCCACGAACTAGGCCCTATCACCGGGGAGCTGTTTTTT.

The table lists this clone with a few counts. This chain links TRBV10-3 with TRBJ2-2; 7 positions match TRBD1. The CDR3 is 14 residues long. J gave up 6 bases and V 6 bases, and 7 bases lay outside the gene matches. Germline V gene lookup returns CDR1 ENHRY and CDR2 SYGVKD. CDR3 coding DNA: TGTGCCATCAGACCTCTCGACAGGGCCGGGGAGCTGTTTTTT. This codes for CAIRPLDRAGELFF.

This clone was seen a single time. CDR3 in DNA: TGTGCCAGCAGGGGGACAGGTCGAAACACCATATATTTT. Amino acids: CASRGTGRNTIYF. The rearrangement joins TRBV28 to TRBJ1-3, with 8 bases fitting TRBD1. This CDR3 is 13 amino acids long. Germline V gene lookup returns CDR1 MDHEN and CDR2 SYDVKM. Trimming took 6 bases from V and 5 from J; bases not matched to a gene: 3.

The CDR3 region is CASGFGTVFGYTF. In nucleotides, the CDR3 is TGTGCTAGTGGTTTTGGGACAGTGTTCGGCTACACCTTC. The chain employs TRBV12-5 and TRBJ1-2; 7 nucleotides match TRBD1. The CDR3 is 13 amino acids. Germline CDR1 LGHNT, CDR2 FRNRAP. V lost 3 bases and J lost 8; bases outside the gene matches: 6.

V is TRBV25-1 and J is TRBJ2-3, with D possibly TRBD2 on 6 matching bases. Between the trimmed V and J ends, which lost 3 bases and 4 bases, there was a span of 14 bases. CDR1 and CDR2 from the germline V gene are MGHDK and SYGVNS. This CDR3 comprises 15 residues. The CDR3 loop reads CASSDPQGGADTQYF. CDR3 nucleotide sequence: TGTGCCAGCAGTGACCCCCAGGGCGGGGCAGATACGCAGTATTTT.

V and J are TRBV19 and TRBJ1-2; D not certain. This CDR3 has 12 residues. V lost 10 bases to trimming and J lost 5 bases, with 14 bases between them. The V gene's germline CDR1 is LNHDA and CDR2 SQIVND (reference sequence). The CDR3 sequence is CATQDYPYGYTF. The CDR3, as DNA: TGTGCCACCCAGGATTACCCTTATGGCTACACCTTC.

The chain uses TRBV5-6 and TRBJ2-7; maybe TRBD1 (6 bases). Trimming took off 5 bases at V and 10 bases at J, with 13 bases between the two ends. CDR1 and CDR2 from the germline V gene are SGHDT and YYEEEE. There are 11 residues in the CDR3. The DNA for the CDR3 is TGTGCCAGCAGTTCCACAGGGCGACAGTACTTC. Encoded protein: CASSSTGRQYF.

J is TRBJ1-2 and V is TRBV6-1; tentatively, D is TRBD1 (5 bases). Germline CDR1 MNHNS, CDR2 SASEGT. The CDR3 has 13 amino acids. The germline V and J ends were trimmed by 2 bases and 6 bases, with 10 bases remaining between them. Here the CDR3 DNA reads TGTGCCAGCAGTGAACAGGGCGCGGATGGCTACACCTTC. Its protein product is CASSEQGADGYTF.

The rearrangement links TRBV9 to TRBJ2-5, with a weak D call TRBD1 (6 bases). Germline values: CDR1 SGDLS, CDR2 YYNGEE. This CDR3 contains 16 residues. The germline V and J ends were trimmed by 7 bases and 9 bases, with 28 bases remaining between them. CDR3 nucleotides: TGTGCCAGCGGGAGAGCCCCCCTTACAGGGTACGGGGCCCAGTACTTC. It translates to CASGRAPLTGYGAQYF. The entire variable domain, with the rest obtained from reference TRBV9 and TRBJ2-5, is as follows: DSGVTQTPKHLITATGQRVTLRCSPRSGDLSVYWYQQSLDQGLQFLIQYYNGEERAKGNILERFSAQQFPDLHSELNLSSLELGDSALYFCASGRAPLTGYGAQYFGPGTRLLVL.

The V gene is TRBV5-1, the J gene TRBJ2-4; TRBD2 is a possible D gene (6 bases). The CDR3 contains 15 residues. Germline V CDR1 and CDR2: SGHRS, YFSETQ. Trimming pared 0 bases from V and 4 bases from J, leaving 11 bases between. CDR3 in amino acids: CASSLVASEKNIQYF. The CDR3 coding sequence is TGCGCCAGCAGCTTGGTGGCTAGCGAAAAAAACATTCAGTACTTC.

The V and J genes are TRBV4-1 and TRBJ2-7, with TRBD2 identical over 7 bases. Germline CDR1 MGHRA, CDR2 YSYEKL. The CDR3 consists of 17 residues. V was clipped by 4 bases and J by 7 bases; unmatched bases: 19. For the CDR3, the DNA is TGCGCCAGCAGCCTCATCGGGGGGACCCGGTCTATACTAGAGCAGTACTTC. Translation: CASSLIGGTRSILEQYF.